This T cell receptor (beta chain) was recovered during a study of blood T cells in healthy people across ages. The use of a sample-barcoded 5' primer and a J-beta primer mix characterized a second PCR of roughly 6 to 11 cycles. TCRdb processed the 5' RACE reads anew with MiXCR; each CDR3 protein has one entry. The sample comprises roughly 1 million distinct CDR3 sequences, approximately 25% of which are singletons, and 0.65% to 0.75% rests with the top ten. About this clonotype itself: The final CDR3 position lacks the conserved phenylalanine or tryptophan, pointing to a likely read error.

The germline V gene encodes CDR1 SQVTM and CDR2 ANQGSEA. The V end lost 6 bases, the J end lost 6 bases, and 20 bases lay between the germline ends. The length of the CDR3 is 14 residues. This sample was shared with a second study, whose subject was T cells of mothers and their children.

The sample taken for sequencing was blood. The gene calls are TRBV29-1 and TRBJ1-1; D is unclear. The TCR comes from a girl under 10 years old in good health. DNA of the CDR3: TGCAGCGTCATAGGACGGCTAGTAAACGCTGAAGCTTTCCTT. This gives the protein CSVIGRLVNAEAFL.